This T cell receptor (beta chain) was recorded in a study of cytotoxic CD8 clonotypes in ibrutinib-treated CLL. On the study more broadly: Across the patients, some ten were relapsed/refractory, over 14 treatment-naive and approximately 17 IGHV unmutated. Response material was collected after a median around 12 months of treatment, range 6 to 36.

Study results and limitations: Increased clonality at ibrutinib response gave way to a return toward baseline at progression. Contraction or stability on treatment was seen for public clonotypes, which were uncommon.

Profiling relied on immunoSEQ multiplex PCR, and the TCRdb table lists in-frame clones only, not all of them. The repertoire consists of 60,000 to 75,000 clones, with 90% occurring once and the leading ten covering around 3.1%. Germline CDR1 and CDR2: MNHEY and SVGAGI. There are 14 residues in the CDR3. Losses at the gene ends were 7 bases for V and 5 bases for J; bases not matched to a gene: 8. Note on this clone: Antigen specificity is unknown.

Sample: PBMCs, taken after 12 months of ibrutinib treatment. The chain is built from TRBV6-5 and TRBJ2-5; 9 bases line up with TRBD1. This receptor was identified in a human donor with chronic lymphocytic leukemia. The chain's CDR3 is CASNRRTGDETQYF. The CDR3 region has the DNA TGTGCCAGCAACCGACGGACAGGGGACGAGACCCAGTACTTC.